The clone carrying this T cell receptor beta chain was picked up a small number of times. TCRdb recomputed calls from the RT-PCR reads with MiXCR, one row per CDR3 protein. The sample has about 680,000 distinct CDR3 sequences, 14% seen once; the top ten hold roughly 3.6%. The CDR3 spans 18 residues. The V and J ends lost 0 bases and 1 base, in that order; junction bases with no gene match: 8. CDR1 is SGHRS, CDR2 YFSETQ, per germline. This receptor was obtained from a female donor in good health, serving as a healthy control. The sample consisted of memory CD4+ T cells from blood. The chain links TRBV5-1 to TRBJ2-1; 9 positions agree with TRBD2. The CDR3: CASSLAGSGSASYNEQFF. Here the CDR3 DNA reads TGCGCCAGCAGCTTGGCCGGTAGCGGGAGTGCGTCCTACAATGAGCAGTTCTTC.